These 14 T cell receptor beta chains were sequenced from one sample in a study of identical twins. From the 5' RACE reads, TCRdb called clonotypes with MiXCR, one entry per CDR3 protein. The table shows under 300,000 distinct CDR3 sequences, with over 12% occurring only once. Sequencing used memory (CD45RO+) T cells sorted from blood. The receptors shown here come from a woman between 18 and 29 years old in good health.

The CDR3 sequence is CASTRDGGEQFF. The CDR3 DNA follows: TGTGCCAGCACCAGGGATGGGGGTGAGCAGTTCTTC. The chain is built from TRBV25-1 and TRBJ2-1; possibly TRBD1 or TRBD2 for D (5 bases each). Trimming pared 7 bases from V and 9 bases from J, leaving 13 bases between. Germline-derived CDR1 and CDR2 are MGHDK and SYGVNS. The CDR3 is 12 amino acids. The full variable domain, in which reference TRBV25-1 and TRBJ2-1 provide the parts outside the CDR3, is EADIYQTPRYLVIGTGKKITLECSQTMGHDKMYWYQQDPGMELHLIHYSYGVNSTEKGDLSSESTVSRIRTEHFPLTLESARPSHTSQYLCASTRDGGEQFFGPGTRLTVL.

The chain employs TRBV9 and TRBJ1-1, with D maybe TRBD1 (6 bases). The CDR3 covers 14 residues. The germline gives CDR1 SGDLS, CDR2 YYNGEE. V lost 3 bases and J 4 bases, leaving 13 bases between the germline ends. The DNA for the CDR3 is TGTGCCAGCAGCGGGCAGGGGTGGGGCACTGAAGCTTTCTTT. This gives the protein CASSGQGWGTEAFF.

CDR3 residues: CASAGGGFGTGELFF. The CDR3 DNA reads as TGTGCTAGTGCCGGGGGGGGTTTTGGCACCGGGGAGCTGTTTTTT. The chain links TRBV12-5 to TRBJ2-2; TRBD2 matches 8 bases. V trimming: 7 bases; J trimming: 4 bases; junction bases outside the gene matches: 8. The CDR3 length is 15 residues. Per germline, CDR1 LGHNT and CDR2 FRNRAP.

This clonotype was counted ten times or more. This rearrangement joins TRBV11-2 to TRBJ2-5; 8 positions agree with TRBD1. J gave up 5 bases and V 5 bases, and 7 bases lay outside the gene matches. This CDR3 spans 14 amino acids. Germline V gives CDR1 SGHAT, CDR2 FQNNGV. The CDR3: CASSRTTGDETQYF. In DNA form, the CDR3 reads TGTGCCAGCAGCCGCACGACAGGGGATGAGACCCAGTACTTC.

The genes are TRBV15 and TRBJ2-7; D possibly corresponds to TRBD2 (7 bases). Trimming cost V 5 bases and J 0 bases, with 14 bases left between them. The CDR3 spans 15 residues. Germline V gene sequence: CDR1 LNHNV, CDR2 YYDKDF (reference sequence). For the CDR3, the DNA is TGTGCCACCAGCGCCGCGGGGGCCGACTCCTACGAGCAGTACTTC. Translated: CATSAAGADSYEQYF.

This clonotype was observed a handful of times. The chain joins TRBV28 to TRBJ2-7; maybe TRBD2 (5 bases). The CDR3 loop spans 14 amino acids. Germline CDR1 and CDR2: MDHEN and SYDVKM. The V end lost 7 bases, the J end lost 0 bases, and 13 bases lay between the germline ends. CDR3 DNA: TGTGCCAGCACCCGTTCTAGCCTCTCCTACGAGCAGTACTTC. It encodes CASTRSSLSYEQYF.

This clonotype was seen repeatedly, ten times or more. The chain uses TRBV7-9 and TRBJ2-3; no reliable D call. V was clipped by 3 bases and J by 0 bases, with 7 bases between them. Germline CDR1 and CDR2: SEHNR and FQNEAQ (reference sequence). The CDR3 spans 14 residues. CDR3: CASSLGLSTDTQYF. Here the CDR3 DNA reads TGTGCCAGCAGCTTGGGCCTTAGCACAGATACGCAGTATTTT.

The table lists this clonotype with a few counts. This rearrangement joins TRBV19 to TRBJ1-5, with D perhaps matching TRBD1 (5 bases). Germline V gene data show CDR1 as LNHDA and CDR2 as SQIVND (reference sequence). The CDR3 loop spans 13 amino acids. V was shortened by 9 bases and J by 8 bases, with 17 bases between the two germline ends. CDR3 region: CASKGRGLEPQHF. The CDR3 DNA reads as TGTGCCAGCAAGGGGAGGGGCCTGGAGCCCCAGCATTTT.

This clonotype showed up just a few times. The rearrangement joins TRBV12-3 or TRBV12-4 to TRBJ2-7, with 9 bases fitting TRBD2. Germline trimming cut 6 bases from V and 1 base from J; bases unmatched to any gene: 7. This CDR3 contains 15 residues. For the CDR3, the DNA is TGTGCCAGCAGGGCAGCGGGAGGTCTGTCCTACGAGCAGTACTTC. Amino acid sequence: CASRAAGGLSYEQYF.

The chain combines TRBV20-1 with TRBJ1-4, with TRBD1 matching 8 bases. Per the germline V gene, CDR1 is DFQATT and CDR2 is SNEGSKA (reference sequence). The trim removed 1 base at V and 7 bases at J, leaving 14 bases unmatched. CDR3 length: 17 residues. In DNA, the CDR3 is TGCAGTGCTAGAGTCGGACAGGGTGGGAAAGTAGGTGAAAAACTGTTTTTT. Its protein product is CSARVGQGGKVGEKLFF.

This clonotype was detected ten times or more. The gene calls are TRBV5-1 and TRBJ1-5; D unresolved. The V end was cut by 0 bases, the J end by 0 bases, with 1 base between. Germline V gene sequence: CDR1 SGHRS, CDR2 YFSETQ. The CDR3 runs 13 residues. Here the CDR3 reads CASSLVSNQPQHF. The CDR3 DNA sequence: TGCGCCAGCAGCTTGGTTAGCAATCAGCCCCAGCATTTT.

Comments on this clonotype: This may be a read error, as it is one base from a much larger clone. The chain employs TRBV5-4 and TRBJ2-1, with 7 nucleotides matching TRBD2. J gave up 7 bases and V 3 bases, and 22 bases lay outside the gene matches. Germline CDR1 and CDR2: SGHNT and YYREEE (reference sequence). The CDR3 has 19 residues. The CDR3 here is CASSSWRPRASGLENEQFF. The CDR3 region has the DNA TGTGCCAGCAGCTCTTGGCGCCCCAGGGCTAGCGGTCTCGAAAATGAGCAGTTCTTC.

The V gene is TRBV7-2, the J gene TRBJ1-5; D call uncertain. Germline V lookup: CDR1 SGHTA, CDR2 FQGNSA. CDR3 length equals 15 residues. V lost 4 bases and J 4 bases, leaving 14 bases between the germline ends. The chain's CDR3 is CASSSNSGINQPQHF. CDR3 DNA: TGTGCCAGCAGCTCAAACTCAGGAATTAATCAGCCCCAGCATTTT.

This sequence joins TRBV15 and TRBJ2-1, with TRBD1 identical over 9 bases. CDR1 is LNHNV and CDR2 is YYDKDF in the germline V gene (reference sequence). V lost 9 bases to trimming and J lost 8 bases; unmatched junction nucleotides: 8. The CDR3 runs 13 residues. CDR3 nucleotide sequence: TGTGCCACTACCGGGACAGGGCGCGATGAGCAGTTCTTC. Encoded protein: CATTGTGRDEQFF. The whole variable domain, filled in from reference TRBV15 and TRBJ2-1, reads DAMVIQNPRYQVTQFGKPVTLSCSQTLNHNVMYWYQQKSSQAPKLLFHYYDKDFNNEADTPDNFQSRRPNTSFCFLDIRSPGLGDTAMYLCATTGTGRDEQFFGPGTRLTVL.